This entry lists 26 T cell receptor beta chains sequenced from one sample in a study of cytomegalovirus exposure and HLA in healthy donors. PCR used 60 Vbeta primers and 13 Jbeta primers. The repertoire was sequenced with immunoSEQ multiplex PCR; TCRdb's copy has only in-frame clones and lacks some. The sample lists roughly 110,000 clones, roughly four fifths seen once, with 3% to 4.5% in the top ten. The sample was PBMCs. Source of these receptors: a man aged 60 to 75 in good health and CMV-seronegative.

This CDR3 reads CASGLQGGANVLTF. The CDR3 nucleotides are TGCGCCAGCGGGCTCCAAGGAGGGGCCAACGTCCTGACTTTC. The rearrangement uses TRBV5-1 and TRBJ2-6; no clear D gene. Looked up from germline, CDR1 is SGHRS and CDR2 is YFSETQ. V was cut by 7 bases and J by 4 bases, with 12 bases left in between. The CDR3 has 14 amino acids.

The CDR3 nucleotides read TGCGCCAGCAGCTTGGCCGGGACTCGGGGTACAGATACGCAGTATTTT. Its translation is CASSLAGTRGTDTQYF. V is TRBV5-1 and J is TRBJ2-3; perhaps TRBD2 as D (6 bases). Germline CDR1 and CDR2: SGHRS and YFSETQ. V was clipped by 0 bases and J by 3 bases, with 14 bases between them. This CDR3 spans 16 amino acids.

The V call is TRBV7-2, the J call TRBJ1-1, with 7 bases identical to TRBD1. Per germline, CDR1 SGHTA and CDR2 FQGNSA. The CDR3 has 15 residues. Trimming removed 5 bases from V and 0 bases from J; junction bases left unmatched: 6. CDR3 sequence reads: CASSPQGQMNTEAFF. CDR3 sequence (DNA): TGTGCCAGCAGCCCGCAGGGACAGATGAACACTGAAGCTTTCTTT.

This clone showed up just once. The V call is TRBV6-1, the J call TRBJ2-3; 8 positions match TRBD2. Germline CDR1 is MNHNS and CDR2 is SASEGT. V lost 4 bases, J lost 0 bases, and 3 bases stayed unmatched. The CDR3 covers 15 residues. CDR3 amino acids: CASSASGGSTDTQYF. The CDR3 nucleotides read TGTGCCAGCAGTGCAAGCGGGGGTAGCACAGATACGCAGTATTTT.

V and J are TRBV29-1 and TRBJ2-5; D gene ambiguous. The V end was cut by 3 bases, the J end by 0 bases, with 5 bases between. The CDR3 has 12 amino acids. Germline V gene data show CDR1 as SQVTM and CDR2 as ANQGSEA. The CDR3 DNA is TGCAGCGTTGACGCGTACCAAGAGACCCAGTACTTC. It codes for CSVDAYQETQYF.

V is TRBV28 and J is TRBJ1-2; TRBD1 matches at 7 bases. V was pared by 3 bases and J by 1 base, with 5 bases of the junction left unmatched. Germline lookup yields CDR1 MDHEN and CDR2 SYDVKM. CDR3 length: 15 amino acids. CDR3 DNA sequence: TGTGCCAGCAGTTTCGACAGGGACCTTAACTATGGCTACACCTTC. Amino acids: CASSFDRDLNYGYTF.

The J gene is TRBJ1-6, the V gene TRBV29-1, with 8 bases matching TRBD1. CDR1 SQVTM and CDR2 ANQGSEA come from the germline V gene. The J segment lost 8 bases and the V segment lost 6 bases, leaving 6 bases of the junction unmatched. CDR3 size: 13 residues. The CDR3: CSVRQGLDSPLHF. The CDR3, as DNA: TGCAGCGTGCGACAGGGGTTGGATTCACCCCTCCACTTT.

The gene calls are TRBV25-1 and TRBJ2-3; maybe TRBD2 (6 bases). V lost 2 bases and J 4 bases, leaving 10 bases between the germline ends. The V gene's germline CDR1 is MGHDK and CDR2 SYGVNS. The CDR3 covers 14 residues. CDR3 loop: CASSEQGGADTQYF. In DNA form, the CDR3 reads TGTGCCAGCAGTGAACAAGGCGGGGCAGATACGCAGTATTTT.

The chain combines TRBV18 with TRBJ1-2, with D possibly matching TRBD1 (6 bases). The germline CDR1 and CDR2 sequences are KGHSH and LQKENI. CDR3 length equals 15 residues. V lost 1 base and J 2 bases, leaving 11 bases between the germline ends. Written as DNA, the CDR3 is TGTGCCAGCTCACCACGAGCAGGGGAAAACTATGGCTACACCTTC. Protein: CASSPRAGENYGYTF.

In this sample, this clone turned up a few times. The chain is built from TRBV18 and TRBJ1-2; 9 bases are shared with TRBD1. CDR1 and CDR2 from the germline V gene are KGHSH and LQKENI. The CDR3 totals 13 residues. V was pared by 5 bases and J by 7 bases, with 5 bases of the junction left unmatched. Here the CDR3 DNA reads TGTGCCAGCTCAAAACAGGGGGCCGCTGGCTACACCTTC. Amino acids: CASSKQGAAGYTF.

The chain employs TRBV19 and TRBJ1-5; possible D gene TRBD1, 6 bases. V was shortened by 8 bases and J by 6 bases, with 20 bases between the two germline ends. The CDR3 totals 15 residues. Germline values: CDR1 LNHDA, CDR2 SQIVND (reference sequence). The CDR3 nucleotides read TGTGCCAGTTCCAGCGCGGACAGAAATGGTCAGCCCCAGCATTTT. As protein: CASSSADRNGQPQHF.

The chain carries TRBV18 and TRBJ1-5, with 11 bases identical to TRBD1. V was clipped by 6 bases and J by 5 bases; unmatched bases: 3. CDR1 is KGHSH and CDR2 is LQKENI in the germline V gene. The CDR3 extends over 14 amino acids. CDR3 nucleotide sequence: TGTGCCAGCTCCCCGGGACAGGGGGATCAGCCCCAGCATTTT. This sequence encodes CASSPGQGDQPQHF.

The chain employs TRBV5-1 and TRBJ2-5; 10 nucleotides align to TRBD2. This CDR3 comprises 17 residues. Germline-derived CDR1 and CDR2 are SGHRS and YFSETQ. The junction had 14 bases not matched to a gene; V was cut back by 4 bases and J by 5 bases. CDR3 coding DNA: TGCGCCAGCAGCCCCCAGACTAGCGGGCGCCCCGGGGAGACCCAGTACTTC. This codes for CASSPQTSGRPGETQYF.

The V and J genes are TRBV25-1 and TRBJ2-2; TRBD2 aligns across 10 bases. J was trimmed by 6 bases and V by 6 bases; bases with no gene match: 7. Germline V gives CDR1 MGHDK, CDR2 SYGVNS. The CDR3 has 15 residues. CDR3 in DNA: TGTGCCAGCAGAAATAGCGGGGGGCTTTCCGGGGAGCTGTTTTTT. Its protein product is CASRNSGGLSGELFF.

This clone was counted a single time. The CDR3 DNA follows: TGCGCCAGCAGCCAAGACCACGGACTAGCCTACAATGAGCAGTTCTTC. It yields the protein CASSQDHGLAYNEQFF. The chain links TRBV4-3 to TRBJ2-1, with 7 nucleotides matching TRBD2. The germline V gene encodes CDR1 LGHNA and CDR2 YSLEER. CDR3 length equals 16 residues. J lost 2 bases, V lost 0 bases, and 4 bases had no gene match.

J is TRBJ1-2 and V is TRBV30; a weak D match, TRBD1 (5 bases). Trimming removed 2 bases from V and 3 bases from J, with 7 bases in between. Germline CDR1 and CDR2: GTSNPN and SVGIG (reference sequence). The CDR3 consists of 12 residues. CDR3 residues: CAWSRGYYGYTF. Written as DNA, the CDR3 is TGTGCCTGGAGTCGGGGGTACTATGGCTACACCTTC.

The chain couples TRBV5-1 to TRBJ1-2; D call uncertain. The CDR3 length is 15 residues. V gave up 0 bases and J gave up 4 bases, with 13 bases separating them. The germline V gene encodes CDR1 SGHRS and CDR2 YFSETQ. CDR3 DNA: TGCGCCAGCAGCTTGGCTCCCTCGGTCGGCTATGGCTACACCTTC. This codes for CASSLAPSVGYGYTF.

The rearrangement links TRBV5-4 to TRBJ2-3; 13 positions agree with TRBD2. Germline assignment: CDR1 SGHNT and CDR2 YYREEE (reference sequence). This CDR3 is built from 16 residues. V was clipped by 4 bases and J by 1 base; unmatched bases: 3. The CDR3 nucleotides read TGTGCCAGCAGCCTCGGGACTAGCGGGGGCACAGATACGCAGTATTTT. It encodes CASSLGTSGGTDTQYF.

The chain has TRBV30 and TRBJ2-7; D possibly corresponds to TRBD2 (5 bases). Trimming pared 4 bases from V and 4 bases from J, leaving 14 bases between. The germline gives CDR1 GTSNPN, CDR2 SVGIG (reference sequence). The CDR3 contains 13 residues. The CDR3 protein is CAWNKGRAYEQYF. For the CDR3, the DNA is TGTGCCTGGAACAAAGGGCGGGCATACGAGCAGTACTTC.

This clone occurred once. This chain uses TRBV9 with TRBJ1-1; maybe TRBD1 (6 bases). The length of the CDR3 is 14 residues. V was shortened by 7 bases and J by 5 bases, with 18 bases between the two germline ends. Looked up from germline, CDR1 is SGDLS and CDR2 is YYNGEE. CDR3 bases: TGTGCCAGCGGTCTACAGGGTTCGGGAACTGAAGCTTTCTTT. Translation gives CASGLQGSGTEAFF.

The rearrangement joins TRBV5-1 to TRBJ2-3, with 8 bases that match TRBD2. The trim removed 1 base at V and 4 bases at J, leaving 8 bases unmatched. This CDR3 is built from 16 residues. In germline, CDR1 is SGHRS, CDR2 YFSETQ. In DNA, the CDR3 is TGCGCCAGCAGCTTGTTTGGCGGGGGGCAGGCAGATACGCAGTATTTT. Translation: CASSLFGGGQADTQYF.

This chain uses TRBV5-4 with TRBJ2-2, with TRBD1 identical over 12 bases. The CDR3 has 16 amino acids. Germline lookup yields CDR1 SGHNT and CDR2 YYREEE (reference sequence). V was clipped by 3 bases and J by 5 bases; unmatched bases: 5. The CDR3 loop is CASSSGTGGETGELFF. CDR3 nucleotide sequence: TGTGCCAGCAGCTCGGGGACAGGGGGCGAAACCGGGGAGCTGTTTTTT.

Written as DNA, the CDR3 is TGTGCCAGCAGCTTATTGGGGACTAGCGGGGGCCGGGAGAACGAGCAGTACGTC. The encoded protein is CASSLLGTSGGRENEQYV. The chain links TRBV11-2 to TRBJ2-7, with 14 bases matching TRBD2. CDR1 and CDR2 (germline): SGHAT, FQNNGV. This CDR3 region has 18 residues. Germline trimming cut 2 bases from V and 5 bases from J; bases unmatched to any gene: 11.

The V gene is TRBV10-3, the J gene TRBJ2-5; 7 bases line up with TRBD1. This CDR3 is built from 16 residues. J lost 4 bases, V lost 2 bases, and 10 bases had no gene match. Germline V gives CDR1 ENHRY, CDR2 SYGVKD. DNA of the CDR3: TGTGCCATCAGTGAGAGTCCCGGGACAGACGGAGAGACCCAGTACTTC. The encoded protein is CAISESPGTDGETQYF.

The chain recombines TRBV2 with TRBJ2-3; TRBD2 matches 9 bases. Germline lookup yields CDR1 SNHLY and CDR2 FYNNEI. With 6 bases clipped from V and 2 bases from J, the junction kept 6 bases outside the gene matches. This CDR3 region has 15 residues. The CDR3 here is CASRNLAGITDTQYF. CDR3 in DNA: TGTGCCAGCAGAAACCTAGCGGGGATCACAGATACGCAGTATTTT.

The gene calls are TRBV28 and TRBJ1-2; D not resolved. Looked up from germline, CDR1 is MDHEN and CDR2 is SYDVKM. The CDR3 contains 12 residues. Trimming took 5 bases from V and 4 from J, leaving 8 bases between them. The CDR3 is CASSQEAYGYTF. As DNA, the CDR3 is TGTGCCAGCAGTCAGGAGGCCTATGGCTACACCTTC.